This is a list of T cell receptor beta chains from one sample in a study of blood T cell repertoires in COVID-19. Here immunoSEQ multiplex PCR was the method, and the copy in TCRdb shows in-frame clones only, minus some. The sample includes about 210,000 clones, 92% of them seen just once. The sequencing input was peripheral blood. All receptors derive from a man aged 25 to 40 with acute or convalescent COVID-19. The CDR3 runs from the conserved cysteine through the conserved F or W. The order of the fields is J gene, D gene, V gene, clone size, CDR3 protein, CDR3 DNA. The D gene is left open where the match is weak. Where a row states a size, it is once, few, many or the class of an expanded clone; other rows omit it.

TRBJ2-1	TRBD2	TRBV15	.	CATSREGSGSYEQFF	TGTGCCACCAGCAGAGAGGGTAGCGGGAGCTATGAGCAGTTCTTC
TRBJ2-5	TRBD2	TRBV4-1	.	CASRGTSGITKETQYF	TGCGCCAGCAGGGGGACTAGCGGAATTACCAAAGAGACCCAGTACTTC
TRBJ1-5	.	TRBV12-3/TRBV12-4	.	CASSFRTAQPQHF	TGTGCCAGCAGTTTCCGGACAGCCCAGCCCCAGCATTTT
TRBJ1-3	TRBD1	TRBV28	.	CASRGAGTGEPGNTIYF	TGTGCCAGCAGAGGGGCCGGGACAGGGGAGCCTGGAAACACCATATATTTT
TRBJ1-2	.	TRBV5-1	few	CASSLGTANYGYTF	TGCGCCAGCAGCTTGGGGACAGCTAACTATGGCTACACCTTC
TRBJ1-6	TRBD1	TRBV30	.	CAGRTGNSPLHF	TGTGCCGGACGGACAGGAAATTCACCCCTCCACTTT
TRBJ2-7	TRBD1	TRBV27	.	CASSLTGNEQYF	TGTGCCAGCAGCTTGACAGGGAACGAGCAGTACTTC
TRBJ2-7	TRBD2	TRBV6-4	.	CASSVESGSSYEQYF	TGTGCCAGCAGTGTGGAGAGCGGGAGTAGCTACGAGCAGTACTTC
TRBJ1-5	TRBD1	TRBV28	.	CASSLQGARGQPQHF	TGTGCCAGCAGTTTACAGGGGGCGCGGGGTCAGCCCCAGCATTTT
TRBJ1-4	.	TRBV7-9	.	CASSPPDGSATNEKLFF	TGTGCCAGCAGCCCCCCTGACGGGTCTGCAACTAATGAAAAACTGTTTTTT
TRBJ2-7	.	TRBV2	.	CASRRDTYSYEQYF	TGTGCCAGCAGGAGGGACACGTACTCCTACGAGCAGTACTTC
TRBJ1-2	.	TRBV25-1	.	CASAGEVGYGYTF	TGTGCCAGCGCGGGGGAGGTTGGGTATGGCTACACCTTC
TRBJ2-2	.	TRBV28	.	CASHKGGSAGELFF	TGTGCCAGCCACAAGGGAGGAAGCGCCGGGGAGCTGTTTTTT
TRBJ1-2	TRBD1	TRBV24-1	.	CATSDGTGWITKRSGYTF	TGTGCCACCAGTGATGGGACAGGCTGGATTACCAAACGCAGTGGGTACACCTTC
TRBJ2-3	TRBD2	TRBV9	.	CASSSDLGLAAGYTQYF	TGTGCCAGCAGCTCGGACCTGGGACTAGCGGCCGGTTATACGCAGTATTTT
TRBJ1-6	TRBD1	TRBV5-6	.	CASSPTGTGASPLHF	TGTGCCAGCAGCCCTACCGGGACAGGGGCATCACCCCTCCACTTT
TRBJ1-4	TRBD1	TRBV30	.	CAWSVGGLEKLFF	TGTGCCTGGAGTGTAGGGGGCCTGGAGAAACTGTTTTTT
TRBJ2-7	TRBD1	TRBV6-6	.	CASRKDRSRSNYEQYF	TGTGCCAGCAGAAAGGACAGGTCCCGGTCCAACTACGAGCAGTACTTC
TRBJ1-1	.	TRBV27	.	CASSFRGMNTEAFF	TGTGCCAGCAGTTTTAGGGGTATGAACACTGAAGCTTTCTTT
TRBJ1-1	.	TRBV9	.	CASSHQPGEPNTEAFF	TGTGCCAGCAGCCACCAACCAGGGGAACCGAACACTGAAGCTTTCTTT
TRBJ2-5	TRBD2	TRBV11-1	.	CASSFRLAGDQETQYF	TGTGCCAGCAGCTTCCGACTAGCGGGTGACCAAGAGACCCAGTACTTC
TRBJ2-1	TRBD2	TRBV28	.	CASSPATRTSRSEQFF	TGTGCCAGCAGCCCCGCAACTAGGACTAGCAGGTCCGAGCAGTTCTTC
TRBJ2-5	TRBD2	TRBV7-3	.	CASSSTSGGSLETQYF	TGTGCCAGCAGCAGTACTAGCGGGGGGTCGTTGGAGACCCAGTACTTC
TRBJ2-2	TRBD2	TRBV5-1	.	CASSPWREGTGELFF	TGCGCCAGCAGCCCGTGGCGGGAGGGCACCGGGGAGCTGTTTTTT
TRBJ2-1	TRBD2	TRBV6-5	once	CASRPTSGEYNEQFF	TGTGCCAGCAGGCCCACTAGCGGGGAGTACAATGAGCAGTTCTTC
TRBJ1-6	TRBD1	TRBV11-2	.	CASSLGPGQGASYNSPLHF	TGTGCCAGCAGCTTGGGACCGGGACAGGGGGCCTCCTATAATTCACCCCTCCACTTT
TRBJ2-7	.	TRBV18	once	CASSLPREEQYF	TGTGCCAGCTCACTCCCGAGGGAGGAGCAGTACTTC
TRBJ2-7	TRBD1	TRBV13	.	CASSYSGTANYEQYF	TGTGCCAGCAGCTATTCCGGGACAGCCAACTACGAGCAGTACTTC
TRBJ2-1	.	TRBV4-2	.	CASSQDSNWASEQFF	TGTGCCAGCAGCCAAGATTCGAACTGGGCCAGTGAGCAGTTCTTC
TRBJ2-5	TRBD2	TRBV5-6	.	CASSFQASGRSQETQYF	TGTGCCAGCAGCTTTCAGGCTAGCGGGAGATCGCAAGAGACCCAGTACTTC
TRBJ1-5	TRBD1	TRBV6-5	.	CASSPTGHQPQHF	TGTGCCAGCAGCCCGACAGGGCATCAGCCCCAGCATTTT
TRBJ2-7	.	TRBV7-8	.	CASSLPLSTYEQYF	TGTGCCAGCAGCTTACCGCTATCGACCTACGAGCAGTACTTC
TRBJ1-1	.	TRBV3-1/TRBV3-2	.	CASSQRGTGMPTEAFF	TGTGCCAGCAGCCAAAGGGGAACAGGGATGCCGACTGAAGCTTTCTTT
TRBJ2-1	TRBD1	TRBV5-1	.	CASSLVGRGYNEQFF	TGCGCCAGCAGCTTGGTCGGCAGGGGGTACAATGAGCAGTTCTTC
TRBJ1-2	.	TRBV3-1/TRBV3-2	.	CASSGAKVYGYTF	TGTGCCAGCAGCGGGGCCAAGGTCTATGGCTACACCTTC
TRBJ2-5	TRBD2	TRBV5-1	.	CASSLTSGGGETQYF	TGCGCCAGCAGCTTGACTAGCGGGGGAGGAGAGACCCAGTACTTC
TRBJ2-2	.	TRBV19	.	CASSIYGFAGRTTGELFF	TGTGCCAGTAGTATATATGGTTTCGCAGGGCGGACCACCGGGGAGCTGTTTTTT
TRBJ2-1	TRBD2	TRBV29-1	few	CSVEIPWTSGYYNEQFF	TGCAGCGTTGAAATACCATGGACTAGCGGGTATTACAATGAGCAGTTCTTC
TRBJ2-1	.	TRBV6-5	.	CASLSGTLSYNEQFF	TGTGCCAGCCTTAGCGGAACTCTCTCCTACAATGAGCAGTTCTTC
TRBJ2-7	TRBD2	TRBV29-1	.	CSVSWTSTYEQYF	TGCAGCGTCTCATGGACTAGCACCTACGAGCAGTACTTC
TRBJ1-6	.	TRBV6-5	once	CASSYGGVGSNSPLHF	TGTGCCAGCAGTTACGGGGGGGTTGGTTCTAATTCACCCCTCCACTTT